This T cell receptor (beta chain) was identified in a study of blood T cell repertoires in COVID-19. The assay was immunoSEQ multiplex PCR, and TCRdb's table has in-frame clones only and misses some. The repertoire consists of roughly 160,000 clones, with roughly 87% occurring once and the leading ten covering around 7%. J was trimmed by 8 bases and V by 0 bases; bases with no gene match: 2. This CDR3 is 15 amino acids long. Germline CDR1 and CDR2: LGHNA and YSLEER. This chain links TRBV4-3 with TRBJ1-6; 9 bases map to TRBD1. This sequence originates from a woman in her forties or fifties who had recovered from COVID-19. The sample comprised PBMCs or T cells enriched from blood (not recorded which). CDR3 amino acids: CASSQDGQGYSPLHF. CDR3 bases: TGCGCCAGCAGCCAAGACGGACAGGGGTATTCACCCCTCCACTTT.